This T cell receptor beta chain was obtained from a study of T cell responses to AZD1222 COVID-19 vaccine. Repertoires were generated with immunoSEQ multiplex PCR, while TCRdb's copy carries only in-frame clones and drops some. Of approximately 100,000 clones listed, around 87% were seen once; the top ten hold 4% to 5.5%. Germline CDR1 SGHRS, CDR2 YFSETQ. The CDR3 has 16 amino acids. V shed 2 bases and J 0 bases; nucleotides not matched to a gene: 6. The sequencing used peripheral blood, collected 28 days after the second AZD1222 dose. This clonotype was obtained from an adult who received the AZD1222 COVID-19 vaccine. This rearrangement joins TRBV5-1 to TRBJ2-3, with 7 positions matching TRBD2. Here the CDR3 reads CASSFFGGSSTDTQYF. The CDR3 nucleotides read TGCGCCAGCAGCTTCTTTGGCGGGAGTAGCACAGATACGCAGTATTTT.